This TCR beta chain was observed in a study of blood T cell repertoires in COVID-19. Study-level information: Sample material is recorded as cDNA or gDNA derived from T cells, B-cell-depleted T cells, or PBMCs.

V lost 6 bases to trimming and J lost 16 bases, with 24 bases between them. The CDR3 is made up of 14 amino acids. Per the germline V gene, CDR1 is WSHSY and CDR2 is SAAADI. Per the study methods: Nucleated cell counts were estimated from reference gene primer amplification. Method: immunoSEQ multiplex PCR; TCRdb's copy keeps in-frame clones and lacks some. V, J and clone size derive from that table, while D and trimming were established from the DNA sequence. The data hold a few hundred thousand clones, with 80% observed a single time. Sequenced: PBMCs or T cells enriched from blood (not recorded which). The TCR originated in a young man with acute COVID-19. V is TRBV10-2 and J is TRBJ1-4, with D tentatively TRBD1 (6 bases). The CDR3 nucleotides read TGCGCCAGCAGCCAAGGGGCAGGGGCAAGAATTCCGTTTTTT. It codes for CASSQGAGARIPFF.